This is a list of T cell receptor beta chains from one sample in a study of cytomegalovirus exposure and HLA in healthy donors. Only in-frame clones appear in the TCRdb table, and some are missing; sequencing was by immunoSEQ multiplex PCR. The sample comprises 150,000 to 200,000 clones, around four fifths of which are singletons, and approximately 10% rests with the top ten. The sequencing input was PBMCs. The receptors were sampled from a man younger than 30 in good health and CMV-seropositive. Each CDR3 is given with its conserved first and last residue. Fields, in order: V gene, D gene, clone size, J gene, CDR3 DNA, CDR3 protein. A D gene is named only where the DNA matches it firmly. Clone size is not always given. Where it is, it says once, few, many or a class for expanded clones.

V: TRBV6-5
D: .
size: .
J: TRBJ1-2
DNA: TGTGCCAGCAGTTACTCTCAGGGTAGAGGCTACACCTTC
CDR3: CASSYSQGRGYTF

V: TRBV28
D: .
size: .
J: TRBJ2-3
DNA: TGTGCCAGCAGTTCTCCTGTCCGCGCAGATACGCAGTATTTT
CDR3: CASSSPVRADTQYF

V: TRBV7-9
D: .
size: .
J: TRBJ1-1
DNA: TGTGCCAGCAGCTTAAATCTCGGGGAGGGTATGAACACTGAAGCTTTCTTT
CDR3: CASSLNLGEGMNTEAFF

V: TRBV25-1
D: .
size: few
J: TRBJ1-5
DNA: TGTGCCAGCAGTTGGTCGGGGGGGGATCAGCCCCAGCATTTT
CDR3: CASSWSGGDQPQHF

V: TRBV6-5
D: TRBD2
size: .
J: TRBJ2-7
DNA: TGTGCCAGCCGCCGCAGGACTAGCGGCTACGAGCAGTACTTC
CDR3: CASRRRTSGYEQYF

V: TRBV9
D: .
size: few
J: TRBJ2-1
DNA: TGTGCCAGCAGCGTCGGTTTTGGGGTGGGGGGGCGTAATGAGCAGTTCTTC
CDR3: CASSVGFGVGGRNEQFF

V: TRBV28
D: TRBD1
size: .
J: TRBJ1-2
DNA: TGTGCCAGCAGTTTCGATCAGGACAGGGGGCGCCGGGGCTATGGCTACACCTTC
CDR3: CASSFDQDRGRRGYGYTF

V: TRBV7-2
D: .
size: once
J: TRBJ2-2
DNA: TGTGCCAGCAGCTTATTTCCCCCCGGGACAGGGGAGCTGTTTTTT
CDR3: CASSLFPPGTGELFF

V: TRBV5-6
D: TRBD1
size: .
J: TRBJ1-2
DNA: TGTGCCAGCAGCTGGGAAGACAGGACAGGGAGGAGGGCCTATGGCTACACCTTC
CDR3: CASSWEDRTGRRAYGYTF

V: TRBV7-6
D: .
size: few
J: TRBJ2-5
DNA: TGTGCCAGCAGCTTAGGCGGCGGAGAGACCCAGTACTTC
CDR3: CASSLGGGETQYF

V: TRBV6-1
D: .
size: .
J: TRBJ2-1
DNA: TGTGCCAGCAGTGAAGCAGCGGTGGGGGGATATTTTTACAATGAGCAGTTCTTC
CDR3: CASSEAAVGGYFYNEQFF

V: TRBV4-1
D: .
size: .
J: TRBJ2-3
DNA: TGCGCCAGCAGCCAGCTATTAGTGGGGGGTGCCACAGATACGCAGTATTTT
CDR3: CASSQLLVGGATDTQYF

V: TRBV5-5
D: TRBD1
size: few
J: TRBJ2-6
DNA: TGTGCCAGCAGTATAGGGGGCGCCGGGGCCAACGTCCTGACTTTC
CDR3: CASSIGGAGANVLTF

V: TRBV4-1
D: .
size: .
J: TRBJ1-1
DNA: TGCGCCAGCAGCCCCGAGCCGGGAAGGAGGACTGAAGCTTTCTTT
CDR3: CASSPEPGRRTEAFF

V: TRBV7-6
D: TRBD1
size: .
J: TRBJ2-3
DNA: TGTGCCAGCAGCTTATCAGGGGGCCCCAGCACAGATACGCAGTATTTT
CDR3: CASSLSGGPSTDTQYF

V: TRBV9
D: .
size: .
J: TRBJ2-6
DNA: TGTGCCAGCAGCAAGAGTGGGGGGTCCTCTGGGGCCAACGTCCTGACTTTC
CDR3: CASSKSGGSSGANVLTF

V: TRBV5-1
D: .
size: .
J: TRBJ2-2
DNA: TGCGCCAGCAGCCTCCGACTGACAGTTAAGGCCACCGGGGAGCTGTTTTTT
CDR3: CASSLRLTVKATGELFF

V: TRBV20-1
D: .
size: .
J: TRBJ2-5
DNA: TGCAGTGCGAGGCCGGGGGAGACCCAGTACTTC
CDR3: CSARPGETQYF

V: TRBV6-5
D: TRBD1
size: .
J: TRBJ1-4
DNA: TGTGCCAGCAAACGACAGGGGAGTGAAAAACTGTTTTTT
CDR3: CASKRQGSEKLFF

V: TRBV28
D: .
size: .
J: TRBJ1-2
DNA: TGTGCCAGCAGTTTTCAGGGGTCCTATGGCTACACCTTC
CDR3: CASSFQGSYGYTF

V: TRBV7-9
D: TRBD2
size: once
J: TRBJ2-1
DNA: TGTGCCAGCAGCTCCGGACTAGTTGGTGAGCAGTTCTTC
CDR3: CASSSGLVGEQFF

V: TRBV7-9
D: .
size: .
J: TRBJ2-6
DNA: TGTGCCAGTACACAGGGCTCTGGTGGGGCCAACGTCCTGACTTTC
CDR3: CASTQGSGGANVLTF

V: TRBV5-1
D: .
size: .
J: TRBJ1-2
DNA: TGCGCCAGCAGCTTGTTGGAGGCAGGGGTCAGTGGCTACACCTTC
CDR3: CASSLLEAGVSGYTF

V: TRBV30
D: TRBD2
size: once
J: TRBJ2-1
DNA: TGTGCCTGGAGTCGCCTCGGTCTAGCGGGAGTAAATGAGCAGTTCTTC
CDR3: CAWSRLGLAGVNEQFF

V: TRBV29-1
D: TRBD1
size: .
J: TRBJ1-1
DNA: TGCAGCGGGGGACAGACAGGAACTGAAGCTTTCTTT
CDR3: CSGGQTGTEAFF

V: TRBV28
D: .
size: .
J: TRBJ2-3
DNA: TGTGCCAGCAGTTTATATTTCTCCGGACAGGAGGGGGATACGCAGTATTTT
CDR3: CASSLYFSGQEGDTQYF

V: TRBV7-6
D: .
size: few
J: TRBJ2-1
DNA: TGTGCCAGCAGCTTAGCCAGGGCCCCCTACAATGAGCAGTTCTTC
CDR3: CASSLARAPYNEQFF

V: TRBV10-3
D: .
size: .
J: TRBJ1-3
DNA: TGTGCCATCCGCGGTATGGGAGACTCTGGAAACACCATATATTTT
CDR3: CAIRGMGDSGNTIYF

V: TRBV4-3
D: TRBD1
size: .
J: TRBJ1-2
DNA: TGCGCCAGCAGCCAAGGGGGACAGGACTATGGCTACACCTTC
CDR3: CASSQGGQDYGYTF

V: TRBV11-2
D: .
size: .
J: TRBJ1-2
DNA: TGTGCCAGCAGCTCCTCGGACAGCCGCTATGGCTACACCTTC
CDR3: CASSSSDSRYGYTF

V: TRBV19
D: .
size: few
J: TRBJ1-6
DNA: TGTGCCAGTAGTGAAAAAGTGGGGTCGGGGTCACCCCTCCACTTT
CDR3: CASSEKVGSGSPLHF

V: TRBV4-1
D: .
size: .
J: TRBJ2-5
DNA: TGCGCCAGCAGCACCCCGCGCGACCAAGAGACCCAGTACTTC
CDR3: CASSTPRDQETQYF

V: TRBV29-1
D: .
size: .
J: TRBJ2-7
DNA: TGCAGCGTTCAAGATAATAGCTACGAGCAGTACTTC
CDR3: CSVQDNSYEQYF

V: TRBV5-1
D: .
size: few
J: TRBJ2-5
DNA: TGCGCCAGCAGCTTGGGGACAAGGCTCAACCAAGAGACCCAGTACTTC
CDR3: CASSLGTRLNQETQYF

V: TRBV9
D: .
size: few
J: TRBJ1-1
DNA: TGTGCCAGCAGCTCCTCGCCGGGGGGAGGTGGGACTGAAGCTTTCTTT
CDR3: CASSSSPGGGGTEAFF

V: TRBV19
D: .
size: .
J: TRBJ2-7
DNA: TGTGCCAGTAGTATAGGTCCGGGGATGGGCGAGCAGTACTTC
CDR3: CASSIGPGMGEQYF

V: TRBV28
D: TRBD2
size: .
J: TRBJ2-5
DNA: TGTGCCAGCAGTGCCCCACTAGCGGGATCGATGGAGACCCAGTACTTC
CDR3: CASSAPLAGSMETQYF

V: TRBV7-2
D: TRBD1
size: .
J: TRBJ1-3
DNA: TGTGCCAGCAGCCCTTGGACAGGGAACACCATATATTTT
CDR3: CASSPWTGNTIYF

V: TRBV5-6
D: .
size: .
J: TRBJ1-2
DNA: TGTGCCAGCAGCTTTGGGCCGATAGGGGGTAATGGCTACACCTTC
CDR3: CASSFGPIGGNGYTF

V: TRBV28
D: TRBD2
size: .
J: TRBJ2-7
DNA: TGTGCCAGCAGGGAGCGGGAGGGTCACTACGAGCAGTACTTC
CDR3: CASREREGHYEQYF

V: TRBV5-1
D: TRBD1
size: few
J: TRBJ1-1
DNA: TGCGCCAGCAGCTTGTCGACAGGGGGCGTAATCCCCGGAGTGTCCACTGAAGCTTTCTTT
CDR3: CASSLSTGGVIPGVSTEAFF

V: TRBV5-1
D: .
size: once
J: TRBJ2-5
DNA: TGCGCCAGCAGGATAGTGACGGAGGAGACCCAGTACTTC
CDR3: CASRIVTEETQYF

V: TRBV29-1
D: .
size: .
J: TRBJ1-1
DNA: TGCAGCGTTTTCGTGCCAGGGTCTGAAGCTTTCTTT
CDR3: CSVFVPGSEAFF

V: TRBV28
D: TRBD1
size: .
J: TRBJ1-5
DNA: TGTGCCAGCAGTCTGACAGGGACTAGCAATCAGCCCCAGCATTTT
CDR3: CASSLTGTSNQPQHF

V: TRBV29-1
D: TRBD1
size: .
J: TRBJ2-5
DNA: TGCAGCTCCGGGACAGGGGCTGGGGGTCAAGAGACCCAGTACTTC
CDR3: CSSGTGAGGQETQYF

V: TRBV14
D: .
size: .
J: TRBJ1-1
DNA: TGTGCCAGCAGCCAGGAACCGAAGACAGGTTCGGCTTTCTTT
CDR3: CASSQEPKTGSAFF

V: TRBV7-8
D: .
size: once
J: TRBJ1-5
DNA: TGTGCCAGCAGCTTAAGTGGGGCGGGCAATCAGCCCCAGCATTTT
CDR3: CASSLSGAGNQPQHF

V: TRBV11-2
D: .
size: .
J: TRBJ1-2
DNA: TGTGCCAGCACCTCCACAGCCCCCTATGGCTACACCTTC
CDR3: CASTSTAPYGYTF

V: TRBV5-6
D: .
size: .
J: TRBJ1-3
DNA: TGTGCCAGCAGCTTGGGGACAGACCCCTCTGGAAACACCATATATTTT
CDR3: CASSLGTDPSGNTIYF

V: TRBV14
D: TRBD1
size: .
J: TRBJ1-2
DNA: TGTGCCAGCAGCCAAGGAGGGACAGACTATGGCTACACCTTC
CDR3: CASSQGGTDYGYTF